A single sample gave rise to the 4 T cell receptor beta chains below, sequenced in a study of monozygotic twins with inflammatory bowel disease. No DNA is given; TCRdb re-called the 5' RACE reads and lists each CDR3 protein once. Recorded for this sample: about 420,000 distinct CDR3 sequences. Sequencing was done on a sample of blood. The origin of the receptors is a human donor with ulcerative colitis or Crohn's disease, or a healthy co-twin of an affected twin (not recorded which).

The rearrangement links TRBV7-6 to TRBJ2-1. CDR3 length: 13 amino acids. Per the germline V gene, CDR1 is SGHVS and CDR2 is FNYEAQ. The CDR3 region is CASSFLAHNEQFF.

The chain links TRBV5-1 to TRBJ1-3. The CDR3 length is 17 residues. The V gene's germline CDR1 is SGHRS and CDR2 YFSETQ. The CDR3 is CASSLGEVWSVGNTIYF.

The chain carries TRBV14 and TRBJ1-2; TCRdb designates TRBD1, a call that cannot be tested without DNA. From germline, CDR1 is SGHDN and CDR2 FVKESK. The CDR3 runs to 15 residues. The CDR3 protein is CASSLAGQGLGGYTF.

This chain joins TRBV18 and TRBJ2-3; TCRdb outputs TRBD2, but without DNA this stays unchecked. Germline CDR1 reads KGHSH; CDR2 reads LQKENI. This CDR3 region has 16 residues. CDR3 sequence reads: CASSPRAQLVVNTQYF. The full variable domain, with the rest looked up from reference TRBV18 and TRBJ2-3, is NAGVMQNPRHLVRRRGQEARLRCSPMKGHSHVYWYRQLPEEGLKFMVYLQKENIIDESGMPKERFSAEFPKEGPSILRIQQVVRGDSAAYFCASSPRAQLVVNTQYFGPGTRLTVL.